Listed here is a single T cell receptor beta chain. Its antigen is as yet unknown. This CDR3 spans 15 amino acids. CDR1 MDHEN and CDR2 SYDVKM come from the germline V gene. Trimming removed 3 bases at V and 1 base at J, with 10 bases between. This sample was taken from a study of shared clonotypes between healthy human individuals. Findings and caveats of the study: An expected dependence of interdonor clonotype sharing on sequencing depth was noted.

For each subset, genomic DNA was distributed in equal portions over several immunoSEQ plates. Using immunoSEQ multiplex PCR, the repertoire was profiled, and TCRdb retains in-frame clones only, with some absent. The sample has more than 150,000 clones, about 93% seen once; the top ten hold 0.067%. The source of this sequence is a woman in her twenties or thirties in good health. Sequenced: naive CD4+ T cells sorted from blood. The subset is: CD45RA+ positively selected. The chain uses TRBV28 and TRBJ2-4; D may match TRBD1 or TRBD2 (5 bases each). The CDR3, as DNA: TGTGCCAGCAGTTTCCAGTGGGGGGCCAAAAACATTCAGTACTTC. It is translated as CASSFQWGAKNIQYF.